The 21 T cell receptor beta chains below were found in one sample sequenced in a study of CD8 T cells in ankylosing spondylitis. The study's findings and limits: Seemingly distinctive of ankylosing spondylitis blood was a TCR beta motif formed by eight highly homologous variants.

Their antigens are not known. TCRdb reanalysed the 5' RACE reads using MiXCR and keeps one entry per CDR3 protein. The sample records about 750,000 distinct CDR3 sequences, around 20% being singletons. Sequenced material: blood, either unsorted or a sorted T cell fraction (not recorded which). Source of these receptors: a male donor with ankylosing spondylitis.

J is TRBJ1-1 and V is TRBV6-1, with 9 positions matching TRBD1. The CDR3 is 14 amino acids. CDR1 and CDR2 (germline): MNHNS, SASEGT. The J segment lost 4 bases and the V segment lost 8 bases, leaving 8 bases of the junction unmatched. CDR3 region: CASGKDRGGTEAFF. The CDR3 DNA reads as TGTGCCAGCGGCAAGGACAGGGGAGGCACTGAAGCTTTCTTT.

The gene calls are TRBV20-1 and TRBJ1-6, with unresolved D. This CDR3 is 15 amino acids long. V was pared by 6 bases and J by 5 bases, with 17 bases between. Germline V gives CDR1 DFQATT, CDR2 SNEGSKA (reference sequence). This chain's CDR3 is CSALPELLHNSPLHF. CDR3 coding DNA: TGCAGTGCCCTCCCTGAACTACTCCATAATTCACCCCTCCACTTT.

The CDR3 sequence: CASSHRPREDTQYF. As DNA, the CDR3 is TGTGCCAGCAGCCATCGCCCCCGGGAGGATACGCAGTATTTT. The chain joins TRBV14 to TRBJ2-3; perhaps TRBD2 as D (6 bases). V lost 3 bases and J 6 bases, leaving 13 bases between the germline ends. Germline lookup yields CDR1 SGHDN and CDR2 FVKESK. CDR3 size: 14 residues.

The CDR3 nucleotides are TGTGCCACCTCCCGGGGAAAGTGGCAGCCCCAGCATTTT. It encodes CATSRGKWQPQHF. V and J are TRBV6-6 and TRBJ1-5; D is unresolved. Germline V gene sequence: CDR1 MNHNY, CDR2 SVGAGI (reference sequence). The CDR3 is made up of 13 amino acids. V lost 10 bases to trimming and J lost 7 bases, with 17 bases between them.

This clonotype appeared many times. J is TRBJ1-5 and V is TRBV28; 9 bases fit TRBD1. J lost 6 bases, V lost 6 bases, and 15 bases had no gene match. The CDR3 is made up of 17 amino acids. Germline-derived CDR1 and CDR2 are MDHEN and SYDVKM. This chain's CDR3 is CASSLPDRGGGGQPQHF. CDR3 bases: TGTGCCAGCAGCCTCCCGGACAGGGGTGGGGGGGGTCAGCCCCAGCATTTT.

This clonotype was seen a handful of times. The V gene is TRBV7-2, the J gene TRBJ1-4; D gene ambiguous. From germline, CDR1 is SGHTA and CDR2 FQGNSA. The CDR3 totals 14 residues. V lost 3 bases to trimming and J lost 5 bases, with 10 bases between them. The CDR3 region has the DNA TGTGCCAGCAGCTTTTGGGGAGGGAATGAAAAACTGTTTTTT. Translation: CASSFWGGNEKLFF.

The chain carries TRBV25-1 and TRBJ2-2, with D uncertain. Germline V CDR1 and CDR2: MGHDK, SYGVNS. The germline V and J ends were trimmed by 2 bases and 7 bases, with 8 bases remaining between them. This CDR3 contains 13 residues. For the CDR3, the DNA is TGTGCCAGCAGTGAACGAGTAGACGGGGAGCTGTTTTTT. It codes for CASSERVDGELFF.

This clonotype was counted a few times. This sequence joins TRBV5-1 and TRBJ1-1; D uncertain. The V and J ends lost 4 bases and 1 base respectively, with 11 bases between them. The CDR3 contains 14 residues. The germline CDR1 and CDR2 sequences are SGHRS and YFSETQ. CDR3: CASSPGLENTEAFF. CDR3 bases: TGCGCCAGCAGCCCGGGTTTAGAGAACACTGAAGCTTTCTTT.

This clonotype was counted between two and nine times. The chain recombines TRBV3-1 with TRBJ2-5, with D unclear. The CDR3 has 13 residues. Germline V gives CDR1 LGHDT, CDR2 YNNKEL (reference sequence). Trimming took off 3 bases at V and 6 bases at J, with 11 bases between the two ends. This CDR3 is CASSHQDHQTQYF. The CDR3 DNA is TGTGCCAGCAGCCACCAGGACCATCAGACCCAGTACTTC.

The chain joins TRBV10-2 to TRBJ2-2, with D tentatively TRBD1 (5 bases). Per the germline V gene, CDR1 is WSHSY and CDR2 is SAAADI. V gave up 8 bases and J gave up 1 base, with 11 bases separating them. The CDR3 consists of 14 residues. CDR3: CASRLDRNTGELFF. The CDR3 nucleotides read TGCGCCAGCCGATTAGACAGGAACACCGGGGAGCTGTTTTTT.

This clonotype was observed a few times. The rearrangement uses TRBV7-6 and TRBJ2-1, with 7 bases fitting TRBD2. The J segment lost 8 bases and the V segment lost 1 base, leaving 2 bases of the junction unmatched. The CDR3 consists of 13 residues. Germline V CDR1 and CDR2: SGHVS, FNYEAQ. The CDR3 DNA reads TGTGCCAGCAGCTTAGATCGGGAGGATGAGCAGTTCTTC. Its translation is CASSLDREDEQFF.

The chain joins TRBV20-1 to TRBJ1-1; D unresolved. The CDR3 has 15 amino acids. The germline gives CDR1 DFQATT, CDR2 SNEGSKA (reference sequence). V dropped 3 bases and J dropped 2 bases, with 16 bases sitting between them. DNA of the CDR3: TGCAGTGCTAGCGCTGCGTTGGCATCTAACACTGAAGCTTTCTTT. Its translation is CSASAALASNTEAFF.

This chain links TRBV11-2 with TRBJ2-4; 14 bases agree with TRBD2. Losses at the gene ends were 2 bases for V and 1 base for J; bases not matched to a gene: 7. The germline gives CDR1 SGHAT, CDR2 FQNNGV. This CDR3 is built from 19 residues. CDR3 DNA: TGTGCCAGCAGCTTAACAGGACTAGCGGGAGGACGGGCCAAAAACATTCAGTACTTC. Its translation is CASSLTGLAGGRAKNIQYF.

The V call is TRBV12-3 or TRBV12-4, the J call TRBJ2-7, with D perhaps matching TRBD1 (6 bases). The length of the CDR3 is 14 residues. V was trimmed by 0 bases and J by 4 bases, leaving 10 bases between them. CDR3: CASSLAGANYEQYF. The CDR3 DNA reads TGTGCCAGCAGTTTAGCGGGGGCTAATTACGAGCAGTACTTC.

This clonotype was picked up a small number of times. J is TRBJ1-1 and V is TRBV12-3 or TRBV12-4, with D hard to call. The CDR3 consists of 14 residues. V gave up 7 bases and J gave up 8 bases, with 20 bases separating them. CDR3 DNA sequence: TGTGCCAGCATCCAGACTGGACCACCGGGGGAAGCTTTCTTT. It encodes CASIQTGPPGEAFF.

The rearrangement links TRBV5-1 to TRBJ2-2; D remains unclear. The ends were cut back, 0 bases at V and 7 bases at J, with 13 bases in the middle. The germline gives CDR1 SGHRS, CDR2 YFSETQ. This CDR3 spans 15 amino acids. The CDR3 sequence is CASSLGGPPSGELFF. CDR3 DNA: TGCGCCAGCAGCTTGGGGGGTCCGCCGAGCGGGGAGCTGTTTTTT.

This clonotype was seen a handful of times. The chain combines TRBV29-1 with TRBJ2-2, with 10 positions matching TRBD1. The CDR3 spans 20 residues. Unmatched junction bases numbered 21, after V lost 1 base and J lost 7 bases. Germline CDR1 is SQVTM and CDR2 is ANQGSEA. CDR3 sequence (DNA): TGCAGCGTTGAAGTTGTGTCGTTTTCCGGGACAGGGGATGCCATCGGGGAGCTGTTTTTT. This translates into CSVEVVSFSGTGDAIGELFF.

The rearrangement joins TRBV20-1 to TRBJ2-1, with D perhaps assigned TRBD1 or TRBD2 (5 bases each). V lost 1 base and J 8 bases, leaving 12 bases between the germline ends. This CDR3 is 13 amino acids long. CDR1 is DFQATT, CDR2 SNEGSKA, per germline (reference sequence). CDR3 sequence: CSARGGPRDEQFF. The CDR3 DNA sequence: TGCAGTGCTAGAGGGGGACCCCGCGATGAGCAGTTCTTC.

V usage is TRBV19 and J usage is TRBJ2-1, with TRBD1 identical over 9 bases. CDR1 and CDR2 from the germline V gene are LNHDA and SQIVND (reference sequence). The CDR3 runs to 17 residues. Unmatched junction bases numbered 5, after V lost 1 base and J lost 1 base. CDR3 loop: CASSIVRDRVSYNEQFF. As DNA, the CDR3 is TGTGCCAGTAGTATAGTCCGGGACAGGGTATCCTACAATGAGCAGTTCTTC. Drawing the rest from reference TRBV19 and TRBJ2-1, the complete variable domain is DGGITQSPKYLFRKEGQNVTLSCEQNLNHDAMYWYRQDPGQGLRLIYYSQIVNDFQKGDIAEGYSVSREKKESFPLTVTSAQKNPTAFYLCASSIVRDRVSYNEQFFGPGTRLTVL.

This clonotype has a count of ten or more. The chain has TRBV12-3 or TRBV12-4 and TRBJ1-1; 8 nucleotides match TRBD1. The CDR3 extends over 16 amino acids. V lost 6 bases to trimming and J lost 2 bases; unmatched junction nucleotides: 11. The CDR3 sequence: CASSPAGTGSNTEAFF. Written as DNA, the CDR3 is TGTGCCAGCAGCCCCGCCGGGACAGGTTCAAACACTGAAGCTTTCTTT.

V gene TRBV9 combines with J gene TRBJ1-5, with no clear D. Trimming cost V 3 bases and J 2 bases, with 6 bases left between them. The CDR3 covers 13 residues. From germline, CDR1 is SGDLS and CDR2 YYNGEE. DNA of the CDR3: TGTGCCAGCAGCGCGATGGGCAATCAGCCCCAGCATTTT. This sequence encodes CASSAMGNQPQHF.